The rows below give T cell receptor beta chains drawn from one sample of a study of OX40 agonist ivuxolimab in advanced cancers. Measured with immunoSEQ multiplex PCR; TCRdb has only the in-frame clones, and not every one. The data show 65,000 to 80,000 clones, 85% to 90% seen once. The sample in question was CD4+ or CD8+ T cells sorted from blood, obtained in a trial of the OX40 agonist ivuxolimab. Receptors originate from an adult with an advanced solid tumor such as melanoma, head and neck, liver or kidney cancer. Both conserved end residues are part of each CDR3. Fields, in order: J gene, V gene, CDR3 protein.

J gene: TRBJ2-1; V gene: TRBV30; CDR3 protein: CAWSDRGGEQFF
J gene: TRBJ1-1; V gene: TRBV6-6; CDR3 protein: CASSYSPQVLNTEAFF
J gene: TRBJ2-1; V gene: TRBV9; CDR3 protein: CASSEPRTASGDYNEQFF
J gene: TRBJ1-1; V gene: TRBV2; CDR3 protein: CASSFRQGVTEAFF
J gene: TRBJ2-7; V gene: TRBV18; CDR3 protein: CASSPHPGTPSYEQYF
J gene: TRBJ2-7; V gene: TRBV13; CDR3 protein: CASTIAGGAKEQYF
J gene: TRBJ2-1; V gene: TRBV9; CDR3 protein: CASSVATLVSYNEQFF
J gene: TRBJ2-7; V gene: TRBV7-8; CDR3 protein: CASSLVRESDEQYF
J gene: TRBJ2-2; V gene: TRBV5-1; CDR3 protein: CASSAGAENTGELFF
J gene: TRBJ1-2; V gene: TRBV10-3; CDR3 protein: CAISEAGTPRNYGYTF
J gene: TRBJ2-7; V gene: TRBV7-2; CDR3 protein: CASSLGRGLNEQYF
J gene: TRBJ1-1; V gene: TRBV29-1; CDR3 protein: CSVVAPGMSEAFF
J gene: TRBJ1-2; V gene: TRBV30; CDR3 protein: CAWSGAPVRNSYGYTF
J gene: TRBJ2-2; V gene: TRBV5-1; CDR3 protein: CASSLVGLALTGELFF
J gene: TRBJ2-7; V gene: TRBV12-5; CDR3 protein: CASGAPGRFLEQYF
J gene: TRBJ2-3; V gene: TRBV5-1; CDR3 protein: CASSAPGQGAPYTDTQYF
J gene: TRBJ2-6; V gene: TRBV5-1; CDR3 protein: CASSLGPIYSGANVLTF
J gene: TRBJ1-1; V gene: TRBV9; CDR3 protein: CASSVGVRGEAFF
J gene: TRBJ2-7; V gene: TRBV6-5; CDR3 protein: CASSSGASSYEQYF
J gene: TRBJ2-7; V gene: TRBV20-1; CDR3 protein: CSASTGGRQYF
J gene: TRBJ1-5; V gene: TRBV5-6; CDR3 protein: CASSWGPTGVNQPQHF
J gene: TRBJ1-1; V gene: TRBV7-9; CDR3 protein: CASSLVPLGYTEAFF
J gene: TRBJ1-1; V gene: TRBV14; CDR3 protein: CASSRGITEAFF
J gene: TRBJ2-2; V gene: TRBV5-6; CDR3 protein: CASNQGQGNTGELFF
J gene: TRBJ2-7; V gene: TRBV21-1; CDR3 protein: CASSKARQGYEQYF
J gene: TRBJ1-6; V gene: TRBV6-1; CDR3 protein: CASSDYGSYNSPLHF
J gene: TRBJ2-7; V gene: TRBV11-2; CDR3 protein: CASSPQLNPGQGAYEQYF
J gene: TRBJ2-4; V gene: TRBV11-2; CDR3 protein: CASSPSSAKNIQYF
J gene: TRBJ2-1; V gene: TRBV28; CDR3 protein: CASSRTRGNYNEQFF
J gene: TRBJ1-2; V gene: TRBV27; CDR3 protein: CASSPGTGRTGYTF
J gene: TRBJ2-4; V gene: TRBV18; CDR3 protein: CASSPEGRYAIAKNIQYF
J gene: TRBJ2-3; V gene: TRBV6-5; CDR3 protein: CASSYGTGTDTQYF
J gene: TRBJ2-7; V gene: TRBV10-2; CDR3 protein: CASSGWEYEQYF
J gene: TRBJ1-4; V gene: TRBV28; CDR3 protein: CASSLSQTGKFELFF
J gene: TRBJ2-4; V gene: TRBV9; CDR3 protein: CASSAHNIGTLNIQYF
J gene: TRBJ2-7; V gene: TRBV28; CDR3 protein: CASYIRPAEPYEQYF
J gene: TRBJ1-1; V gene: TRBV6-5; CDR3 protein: CASSHGVRENTEAFF
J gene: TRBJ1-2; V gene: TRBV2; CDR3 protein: CASSEAGGFYGYTF
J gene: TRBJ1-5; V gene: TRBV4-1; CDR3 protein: CASSQVEDSNQPQHF
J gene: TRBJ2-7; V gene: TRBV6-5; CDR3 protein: CASSYSGQVPYEQYF
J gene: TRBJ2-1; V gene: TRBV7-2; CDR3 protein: CASSPGSELFDEQFF
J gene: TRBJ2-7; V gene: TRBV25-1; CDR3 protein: CASTRMDEQYF
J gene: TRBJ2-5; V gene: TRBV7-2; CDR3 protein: CASSPDYLQETQYF
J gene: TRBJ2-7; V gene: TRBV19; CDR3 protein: CASSPLTSGPTYEQYF
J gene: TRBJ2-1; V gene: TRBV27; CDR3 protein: CASSSSGTGSFDNEQFF
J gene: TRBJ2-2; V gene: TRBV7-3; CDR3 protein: CASGREGNTGELFF
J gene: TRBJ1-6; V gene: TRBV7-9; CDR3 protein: CASRSNNSPLHF
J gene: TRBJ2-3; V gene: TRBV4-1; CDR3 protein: CASSLADTQYF
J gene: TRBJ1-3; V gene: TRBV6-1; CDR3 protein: CASSLDISGNTIYF
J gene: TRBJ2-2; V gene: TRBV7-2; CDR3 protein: CASSLVAGVAGELFF
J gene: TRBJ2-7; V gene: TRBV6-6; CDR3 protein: CASSYLGQGRNEQYF
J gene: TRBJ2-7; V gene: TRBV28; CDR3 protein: CASSGDRREQYF
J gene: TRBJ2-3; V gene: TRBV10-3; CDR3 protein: CAISEPPATDTQYF
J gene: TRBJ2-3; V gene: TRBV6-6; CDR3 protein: CASSSPGPVDTQYF
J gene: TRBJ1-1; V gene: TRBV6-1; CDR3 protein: CASSTSGTAFF
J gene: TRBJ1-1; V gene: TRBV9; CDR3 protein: CASSVAPGTLEAFF
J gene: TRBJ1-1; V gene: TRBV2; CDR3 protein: CASTSGVWLSTEAFF
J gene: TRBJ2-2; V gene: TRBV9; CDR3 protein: CASSPTGANTGELFF
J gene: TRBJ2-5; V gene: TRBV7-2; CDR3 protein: CASSLGQGGQETQYF
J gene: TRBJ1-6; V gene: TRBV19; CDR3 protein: CASMDSLLYNSPLHF